This paragraph covers one T cell receptor beta chain sequence. The antigen remains unidentified. This may come from a read error, since a much larger clone is one base off. Trimming stripped 7 bases from V and 1 base from J, with 3 bases between. Germline loops: CDR1 SEHNR, CDR2 FQNEAQ (reference sequence). The CDR3 has 11 amino acids. Through a sample-barcoded 5' primer and a J-beta primer mix, a second PCR was run for about 6 to 12 cycles. Each cDNA molecule carried a tag from a template-switch adaptor that contained 12 random nucleotides. TCRdb redid the calling of the 5' RACE reads with MiXCR, one entry per CDR3 protein. The sample holds about 680,000 distinct CDR3 sequences, more than 40% seen once. The source of the sample is a study of blood T cells in healthy people across ages. Findings of the study overall: It was not known whether donors were CMV positive (a possible confounder of expanded clonotype changes). Measured against age, TCR beta diversity per million T cells decreased in a roughly linear manner.

The chain is built from TRBV7-9 and TRBJ2-3; the D is unclear. This TCR derives from a woman aged 55-70 years in good health. Specimen: blood. The CDR3 bases are TGTGCCAGCACCCGCACAGATACGCAGTATTTT. It yields the protein CASTRTDTQYF. Complete variable domain (other parts from reference TRBV7-9 and TRBJ2-3): DTGVSQNPRHKITKRGQNVTFRCDPISEHNRLYWYRQTLGQGPEFLTYFQNEAQLEKSRLLSDRFSAERPKGSFSTLEIQRTEQGDSAMYLCASTRTDTQYFGPGTRLTVL.